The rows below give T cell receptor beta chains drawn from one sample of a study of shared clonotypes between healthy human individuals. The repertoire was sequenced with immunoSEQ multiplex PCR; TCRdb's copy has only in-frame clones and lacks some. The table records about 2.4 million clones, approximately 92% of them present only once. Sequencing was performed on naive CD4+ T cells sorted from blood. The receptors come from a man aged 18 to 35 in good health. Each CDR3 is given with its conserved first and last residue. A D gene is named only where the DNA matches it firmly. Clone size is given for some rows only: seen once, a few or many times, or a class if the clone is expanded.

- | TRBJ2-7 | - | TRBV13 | TGTGCCAGCAGCTTACAATTTGGACTCGCGTACGAGCAGTACTTC | CASSLQFGLAYEQYF
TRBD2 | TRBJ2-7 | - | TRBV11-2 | TGTGCCAGCAGCTTAGGGGAGGGTAGGTCCTACGAGCAGTACTTC | CASSLGEGRSYEQYF
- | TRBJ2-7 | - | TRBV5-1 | TGCGCCAGCAGCTTGGGCCTGGCCGGGTCCTACGAGCAGTACTTC | CASSLGLAGSYEQYF
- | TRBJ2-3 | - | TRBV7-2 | TGTGCCAGCAGCTTACGGCCGCGGGCGTTCACAGATACGCAGTATTTT | CASSLRPRAFTDTQYF
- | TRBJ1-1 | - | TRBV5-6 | TGTGCCAGCAGCTTAGGGTCCAACACTGAAGCTTTCTTT | CASSLGSNTEAFF
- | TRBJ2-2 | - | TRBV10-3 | TGTGCCATCAGTGGCGGACCGACCGGGGAGCTGTTTTTT | CAISGGPTGELFF
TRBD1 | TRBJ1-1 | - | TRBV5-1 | TGCGCCAGCAGCGAGGGGACAGGGATGGGAAACACTGAAGCTTTCTTT | CASSEGTGMGNTEAFF
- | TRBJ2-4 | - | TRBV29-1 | TGCAGCGGGGCGATCGGAGTAGCCAAAAACATTCAGTACTTC | CSGAIGVAKNIQYF
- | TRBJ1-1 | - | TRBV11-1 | TGTGCCAGCCTGGCATACGGGACGGGTCCCACTGAAGCTTTCTTT | CASLAYGTGPTEAFF
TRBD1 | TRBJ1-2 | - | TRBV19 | TGTGCCAGTAGTATGGGGACAGAGCTATATGGCTACACCTTC | CASSMGTELYGYTF
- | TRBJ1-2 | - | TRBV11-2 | TGTGCCAGCAGCCAGGGGTCGGGCTATGGCTACACCTTC | CASSQGSGYGYTF
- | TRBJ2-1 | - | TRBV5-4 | TGTGCCAGCCAGGGGATGACAGGGCATGGACTACTACTTAATGAGCAGTTCTTC | CASQGMTGHGLLLNEQFF
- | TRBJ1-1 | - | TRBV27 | TGTGCCAGCAGCACTCAGTTTTTGGGCACTGAAGCTTTCTTT | CASSTQFLGTEAFF
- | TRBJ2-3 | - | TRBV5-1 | TGCGCCAGCAGCTCGGAAACAGATACGCAGTATTTT | CASSSETDTQYF
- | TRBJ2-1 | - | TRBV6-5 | TGTGCCAGCAGGTCTCCGGGGGCGGAGCAGTTCTTC | CASRSPGAEQFF
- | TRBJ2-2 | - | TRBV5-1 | TGCGCCAGCAGCTTGAATCGAGGGTCGGGCGGGGAGCTGTTTTTT | CASSLNRGSGGELFF
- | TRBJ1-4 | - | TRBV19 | TGTGCCAGTAGTATACTAGCAGGGCCTAATGAAAAACTGTTTTTT | CASSILAGPNEKLFF
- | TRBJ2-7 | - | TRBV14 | TGTGCCAGCAGCCAAGTCCCTAGCGTGGCCTACGAGCAGTACTTC | CASSQVPSVAYEQYF
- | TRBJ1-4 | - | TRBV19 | TGTGCCAGTTCTTCACAGACTAATGAAAAACTGTTTTTT | CASSSQTNEKLFF
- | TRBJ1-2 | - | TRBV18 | TGTGCCAGCTCACCATCGGAAGGCTATGGCTACACCTTC | CASSPSEGYGYTF
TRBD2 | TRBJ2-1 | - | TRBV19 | TGTGCCAGTAGTCTTCTAGCGGGGAGCTCCTACAATGAGCAGTTCTTC | CASSLLAGSSYNEQFF
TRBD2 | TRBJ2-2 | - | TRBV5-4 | TGTGCCAGCAGCTCGAAGCGGGGGGCCGCTCCTTACACCGGGGAGCTGTTTTTT | CASSSKRGAAPYTGELFF
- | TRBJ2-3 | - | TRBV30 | TGTGCCTGGGGAGGGGGTCGGCAAGATACGCAGTATTTT | CAWGGGRQDTQYF
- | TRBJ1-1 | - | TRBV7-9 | TGTGCCAGCAGCTTAGTTCCTATGAACACTGAAGCTTTCTTT | CASSLVPMNTEAFF
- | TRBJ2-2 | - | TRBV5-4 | TGTGCCAGCAGCTTGGATCCGGGGACGGGGGAGGAGCTGTTTTTT | CASSLDPGTGEELFF
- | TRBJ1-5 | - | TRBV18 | TGTGCCAGCTCACAGCAGGATAGCAATCAGCCCCAGCATTTT | CASSQQDSNQPQHF
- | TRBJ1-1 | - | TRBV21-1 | TGTGCCAGCAGCAAAAAAGGATACAGGGTGAACACTGAAGCTTTCTTT | CASSKKGYRVNTEAFF
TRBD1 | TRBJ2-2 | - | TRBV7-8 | TGTGCCAGCAGCTTAGAGACCCCCGACAGGGTTACCGGGGAGCTGTTTTTT | CASSLETPDRVTGELFF
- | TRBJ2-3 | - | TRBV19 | TGTGCCAGTAGTATAGGACAGGTCGGCGGCACAGATACGCAGTATTTT | CASSIGQVGGTDTQYF
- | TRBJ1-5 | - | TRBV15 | TGTGCCACCAGCAGAGATGAGGAAGTCGTCGGTCAGCCCCAGCATTTT | CATSRDEEVVGQPQHF
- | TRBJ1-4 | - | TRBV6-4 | TGTGCCGTCTTTACGGGACAAACTAATGAAAAACTGTTTTTT | CAVFTGQTNEKLFF
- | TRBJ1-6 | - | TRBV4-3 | TGCGCCAGCAGCCAAGTTTCGGGGTATAATTCACCCCTCCACTTT | CASSQVSGYNSPLHF
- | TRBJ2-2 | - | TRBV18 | TGTGCCAGCTCACCCCAGGGGCCCGGGGAGCTGTTTTTT | CASSPQGPGELFF
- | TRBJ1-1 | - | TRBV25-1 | TGTGCCAGCGTAGCACCATGGGGTGAAGCTTTCTTT | CASVAPWGEAFF
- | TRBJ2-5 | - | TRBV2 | TGTGCCAGCATTGCACAGGGTATTCAAGAGACCCAGTACTTC | CASIAQGIQETQYF
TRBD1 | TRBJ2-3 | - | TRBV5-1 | TGCGCCAGCAGCTCGGGACAGGCCGCAACAGATACGCAGTATTTT | CASSSGQAATDTQYF
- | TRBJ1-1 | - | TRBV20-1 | TGCAGTGCTACGCCCACCGCACACGCTTTCTTT | CSATPTAHAFF
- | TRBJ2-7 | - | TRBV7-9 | TGTGCCAGCAGCTTGGACTCCCTCGAGCAGTACTTC | CASSLDSLEQYF
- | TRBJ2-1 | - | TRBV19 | TGTGCCAGTTCAATGGACCGCTCCTACAATGAGCAGTTCTTC | CASSMDRSYNEQFF
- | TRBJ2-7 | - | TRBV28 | TGTGCCAGCACCAGGGGCTACGAGCAGTACTTC | CASTRGYEQYF
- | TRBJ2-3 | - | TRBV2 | TGTGCCAGCAGCCCAATAGCGGATACGCAGTATTTT | CASSPIADTQYF
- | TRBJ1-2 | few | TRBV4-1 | TGCGCCAGCAGCCAAGTCGTCTCCGCGAATTGGCTTGGCTACACCTTC | CASSQVVSANWLGYTF
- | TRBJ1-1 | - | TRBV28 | TGTGCCAGCAGCTCCGACAGGTACCTTAACACTGAAGCTTTCTTT | CASSSDRYLNTEAFF